Listed below are T cell receptor beta chains from one sample, sequenced in a study of read filtering for tumor transcriptome and immune sequencing. Each CDR3 protein is one row after TCRdb ran MiXCR on the reads. The sample consists of fewer than 75,000 distinct CDR3 sequences, about 20% of them appearing once. The source material was a population of CD138-negative cells sorted from bone marrow. These TCRs come from a donor at least 40 years old with multiple myeloma. The CDR3 runs from the conserved cysteine through the conserved F or W. A D gene is named only where the DNA matches it firmly. Clone sizes are given selectively: once, few, many, or a class where the clone is expanded.

V	J	D	size	CDR3	DNA
TRBV6-5	TRBJ2-3	.	many	CASSYIEAGTNTQYF	TGTGCCAGCAGTTATATCGAGGCAGGGACGAATACGCAGTATTTT
TRBV7-3	TRBJ2-1	TRBD1	.	CASSPNRGNEQFF	TGTGCCAGCAGCCCCAACAGGGGGAATGAGCAGTTCTTC
TRBV7-2	TRBJ2-1	TRBD2	many	CASSLELGGRFNNEQFF	TGTGCCAGCAGCTTAGAGTTGGGAGGGCGTTTCAACAATGAGCAGTTCTTC
TRBV2	TRBJ2-3	.	many	CASRQEKNTDTQYF	TGTGCCAGTAGACAGGAGAAGAACACAGATACGCAGTATTTT
TRBV3-1	TRBJ2-7	TRBD1	.	CASSPRDRGHFEQYF	TGTGCCAGCAGCCCCCGGGACAGGGGGCATTTCGAGCAGTACTTC
TRBV28	TRBJ2-1	TRBD2	many	CASSGVAGGRKQFF	TGTGCCAGCAGTGGAGTAGCGGGAGGTAGGAAGCAGTTCTTC
TRBV28	TRBJ2-5	.	.	CASSLPPGRPAETQYF	TGTGCCAGCAGTTTACCCCCCGGACGTCCTGCTGAGACCCAGTACTTC
TRBV5-1	TRBJ2-1	TRBD2	once	CASSNRGGYNGPFF	TGCGCCAGCAGCAATCGCGGGGGGTACAATGGGCCGTTCTTC
TRBV28	TRBJ2-2	.	few	CASSPGQNTGELFF	TGTGCCAGCAGTCCGGGACAGAACACCGGGGAGCTGTTTTTT
TRBV6-1	TRBJ1-5	TRBD1	many	CASIPTGGVQPQHF	TGTGCCAGCATTCCTACAGGGGGAGTTCAGCCCCAGCATTTT
TRBV20-1	TRBJ2-3	.	.	CSARDGLRTIWDTQYF	TGCAGTGCTAGAGATGGCCTACGAACGATATGGGATACGCAGTATTTT
TRBV7-9	TRBJ2-5	.	.	CASSPEVNHESQYF	TGTGCCAGCAGTCCAGAGGTGAACCACGAGTCCCAGTACTTC
TRBV27	TRBJ1-2	.	many	CASSPDSSNYGYTF	TGTGCCAGCAGCCCGGACAGTTCTAACTATGGCTACACCTTC
TRBV20-1	TRBJ2-1	TRBD2	many	CSGPGLGLAGIHEQFF	TGCAGTGGCCCCGGCCTGGGGCTAGCGGGGATCCATGAGCAGTTCTTC
TRBV5-1	TRBJ1-1	TRBD1	.	CVSSPAGGYTVAFF	TGCGTCAGCAGTCCAGCAGGGGGCTACACTGTAGCTTTCTTT
TRBV14	TRBJ2-5	.	few	CASRRQVQETQYF	TGTGCCAGCAGAAGACAGGTGCAAGAGACCCAGTACTTC
TRBV6-5	TRBJ2-3	TRBD2	.	CAISDDGLRGALKQYF	TGTGCCATCAGTGATGATGGCTTGCGGGGGGCGTTAAAGCAGTATTTT
TRBV5-1	TRBJ2-1	.	many	CASSLQQPSYNEQFF	TGCGCCAGCAGCTTGCAACAGCCCTCCTACAATGAGCAGTTCTTC
TRBV11-1	TRBJ2-1	TRBD1	.	CASSLRQGEGNEQLF	TGTGCCAGCAGCTTACGACAGGGGGAGGGAAATGAGCAGCTTTTC
TRBV28	TRBJ1-1	.	many	CASSSHPGLGSTEAFF	TGTGCCAGCAGTTCTCACCCCGGATTGGGAAGCACTGAAGCTTTCTTT
TRBV7-9	TRBJ1-3	.	.	CASSPSGSGNTIYF	TGTGCCAGCAGCCCCAGCGGCTCTGGAAACACCATATATTTT